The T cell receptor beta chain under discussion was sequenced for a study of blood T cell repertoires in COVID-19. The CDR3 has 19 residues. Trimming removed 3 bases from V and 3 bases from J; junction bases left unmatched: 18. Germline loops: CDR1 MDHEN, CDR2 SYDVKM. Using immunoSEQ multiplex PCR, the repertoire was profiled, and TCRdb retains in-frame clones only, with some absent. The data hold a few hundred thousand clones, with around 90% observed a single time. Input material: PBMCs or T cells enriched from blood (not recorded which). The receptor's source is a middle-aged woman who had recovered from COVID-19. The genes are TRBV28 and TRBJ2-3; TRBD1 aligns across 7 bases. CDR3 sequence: CASSFPGQIHTSRTDTQYF. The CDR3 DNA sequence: TGTGCCAGCAGTTTCCCGGGACAGATCCATACGAGCCGTACAGATACGCAGTATTTT.